The sequence of this TCR beta chain was determined in a study of blood T cell repertoires in COVID-19. About the research overall: The study drew acute and convalescent COVID-19 samples from the United States, Italy and Spain.

CDR3 length: 16 amino acids. Germline CDR1 reads MNHEY; CDR2 reads SVGAGI. Trimming took off 0 bases at V and 4 bases at J, with 12 bases between the two ends. Under the authors' procedure: The authors estimated nucleated cell counts from reference gene primer amplification. Only in-frame clones appear in the TCRdb table, and some are missing; sequencing was by immunoSEQ multiplex PCR. V and J calls plus clone size are reproduced from that table; the DNA served to infer D and trimming. The table lists 100,000 to 150,000 clones, about nine tenths of them singletons. The receptor was isolated from a human donor in a cohort sampled during active COVID-19. The V gene is TRBV6-5, the J gene TRBJ2-2; D is possibly TRBD1 (6 bases). Sequenced input: peripheral blood. The CDR3 sequence is CASSYSSQGITGELFF. In nucleotides, the CDR3 is TGTGCCAGCAGTTACTCATCACAGGGAATCACCGGGGAGCTGTTTTTT.